These 5 T cell receptor beta chains were all obtained from the same sample, sequenced in a study of cytomegalovirus exposure and HLA in healthy donors. The PCR had 60 Vbeta and 13 Jbeta primers. The method was immunoSEQ multiplex PCR; TCRdb's version includes in-frame clones alone and lacks a portion of them. The table shows 200,000 to 250,000 clones, with approximately 82% occurring only once. Material: PBMCs. The receptors here all came from a woman aged 35 to 49 in good health and CMV-seronegative.

V usage is TRBV6-5 and J usage is TRBJ1-5, with D tentatively TRBD1 (5 bases). Germline loops: CDR1 MNHEY, CDR2 SVGAGI. Trimming took 0 bases from V and 4 from J, leaving 10 bases between them. The CDR3 runs to 15 residues. CDR3 protein: CASSYSMTVNQPQHF. The CDR3 nucleotides read TGTGCCAGCAGTTACTCGATGACAGTTAATCAGCCCCAGCATTTT.

This clone came up once. The chain uses TRBV7-9 and TRBJ1-1; D is ambiguous. CDR1 is SEHNR, CDR2 FQNEAQ, per germline (reference sequence). This CDR3 has 15 amino acids. The V and J ends lost 5 bases and 5 bases respectively, with 18 bases between them. The CDR3 coding sequence is TGTGCCAGCAGCCCCGGCGGGCCGCGGGGAACTGAAGCTTTCTTT. This codes for CASSPGGPRGTEAFF.

The genes are TRBV15 and TRBJ1-6; TRBD1 might be the D (5 bases). This CDR3 region has 16 residues. V lost 1 base and J lost 9, with 16 bases in between. Germline V CDR1 and CDR2: LNHNV, YYDKDF (reference sequence). CDR3 sequence reads: CATSRAGSRVGSPLHF. CDR3 sequence (DNA): TGTGCCACCAGCAGAGCAGGAAGCAGGGTTGGTTCACCCCTCCACTTT. The full variable domain, completed using reference TRBV15 and TRBJ1-6, is DAMVIQNPRYQVTQFGKPVTLSCSQTLNHNVMYWYQQKSSQAPKLLFHYYDKDFNNEADTPDNFQSRRPNTSFCFLDIRSPGLGDTAMYLCATSRAGSRVGSPLHFGNGTRLTVT.

The chain couples TRBV11-2 to TRBJ2-7; 7 bases map to TRBD1. The CDR3 runs to 15 residues. V shed 6 bases and J 2 bases; nucleotides not matched to a gene: 10. Germline V CDR1 and CDR2: SGHAT, FQNNGV. The CDR3 is CASRSTGTAPYEQYF. CDR3 in DNA: TGTGCCAGCAGATCTACCGGGACAGCGCCCTACGAGCAGTACTTC.

This rearrangement joins TRBV27 to TRBJ2-5; D ambiguous. The J call may be wrong; the DNA end is better matched by TRBJ2-7. The CDR3 extends over 13 amino acids. The germline CDR1 and CDR2 sequences are MNHEY and SMNVEV (reference sequence). Here the CDR3 reads CASSSPITTEQYF. For the CDR3, the DNA is TGTGCCAGCAGTTCCCCTATAACTACCGAGCAGTACTTC.